Below, one T cell receptor (beta chain) is given with its context. Per germline, CDR1 LGHDT and CDR2 YNNKEL (reference sequence). This CDR3 region has 16 residues. The ends were cut back, 1 base at V and 4 bases at J, with 16 bases in the middle. This entry comes from a study of blood T cell repertoires in COVID-19. Here immunoSEQ multiplex PCR was the method, and the copy in TCRdb shows in-frame clones only, minus some. This table has some 220,000 clones, roughly nine tenths appearing once. The chain has TRBV3-1 (or the pseudogene TRBV3-2) and TRBJ1-2; D remains unclear. Sequencing input: PBMCs or T cells enriched from blood (not recorded which). This TCR was sampled from a woman in her 50s in a cohort exposed to, infected with or recovered from COVID-19 (not recorded which). The CDR3 is CASSQGGYRCPYGYTF. The CDR3 DNA sequence: TGTGCCAGCAGCCAAGGAGGGTATCGTTGTCCCTATGGCTACACCTTC.